This T cell receptor beta chain was sequenced for a study of T cells after yellow fever vaccination. Points from the study as a whole: A faster peak, day 5 versus 15, was reached by the weaker secondary response. Few clonotypes appeared in both CD4 and CD8 compartments. The presence of abundant clonotypes contaminating from the bulk population was possible in FACS-sorted repertoires.

A note on this clonotype: The target antigen is unknown. The germline gene is not matched at one end of the junction; a read error may be the cause.

Via MiXCR, TCRdb re-called the 5' RACE reads, giving one row per CDR3 protein. The repertoire holds about 360,000 distinct CDR3 sequences, with 6% to 8% as singletons. CDR3 length: 16 amino acids. From germline, CDR1 is DFQATT and CDR2 SNEGSKA (reference sequence). This sample comprised PBMCs, obtained 5 days after the yellow fever booster vaccination. The V call is TRBV20-1, the J call TRBJ1-4, with D maybe TRBD1 (5 bases). This TCR was sampled from a man aged 25 to 45 who received the YFV17D yellow fever vaccine. The chain's CDR3 is CCASPFRQGMGEKLFF. The CDR3 nucleotides read TGCTGTGCTTCCCCTTTTCGGCAGGGAATGGGGGAAAAACTGTTTTTT.